A single sample is the source of the 32 T cell receptor beta chains below, sequenced in a study of CD8 T cells in ankylosing spondylitis. MiXCR, run by TCRdb on the 5' RACE reads, gives a single entry per CDR3 protein. This table has around 340,000 distinct CDR3 sequences, 20% to 25% appearing once. The material sequenced was blood, either unsorted or a sorted T cell fraction (not recorded which). The receptors were sampled from a male donor with ankylosing spondylitis or in good health (not recorded which).

There are a few counts of this clonotype. This chain links TRBV7-9 with TRBJ2-4; the D is unclear. Germline V gene data show CDR1 as SEHNR and CDR2 as FQNEAQ (reference sequence). This CDR3 has 14 residues. The ends were cut back, 0 bases at V and 6 bases at J, with 9 bases in the middle. The CDR3 sequence is CASSLALAGNIQYF. For the CDR3, the DNA is TGTGCCAGCAGCTTAGCGCTGGCAGGAAACATTCAGTACTTC.

Comments on this clonotype: A junction boundary mismatches the germline segment, possibly from a read error. The CDR3 spells CASRLQDYNEQSF. CDR3 bases: TGTGCCAGCAGGCTACAGGACTACAATGAGCAGTCCTTC. The chain links TRBV11-2 to TRBJ2-1, with D maybe TRBD2 (6 bases). This CDR3 contains 13 residues. Germline V lookup: CDR1 SGHAT, CDR2 FQNNGV.

This clonotype showed up just a few times. The rearrangement links TRBV28 to TRBJ2-5; D is undetermined. V shed 6 bases and J shed 4 bases, with 15 bases lying between them. The CDR3 runs to 14 residues. Germline values: CDR1 MDHEN, CDR2 SYDVKM. The CDR3 DNA reads as TGTGCCAGCAGCCTAGGAGCGTTCGGAGAGACCCAGTACTTC. Amino acid sequence: CASSLGAFGETQYF.

V and J are TRBV20-1 and TRBJ2-5; 10 bases align to TRBD1. Unmatched junction bases numbered 4, after V lost 0 bases and J lost 3 bases. This CDR3 is built from 15 residues. Looked up from germline, CDR1 is DFQATT and CDR2 is SNEGSKA (reference sequence). The DNA of the CDR3 is TGCAGTGCTAGAGAGTGGGGGACAGGGGAAGAGACCCAGTACTTC. Protein product: CSAREWGTGEETQYF.

This clonotype was seen only once. The chain combines TRBV27 with TRBJ2-1; D might be TRBD1 or TRBD2, each matching 5 bases. V gave up 7 bases and J gave up 3 bases, with 16 bases separating them. Germline V gives CDR1 MNHEY, CDR2 SMNVEV (reference sequence). CDR3 length: 15 amino acids. Here the CDR3 DNA reads TGTGCCAGCAAAGATGGGGGTACAGACTACAATGAGCAGTTCTTC. Protein: CASKDGGTDYNEQFF.

The gene calls are TRBV2 and TRBJ1-1, with D hard to call. The CDR3 runs to 17 residues. Per the germline V gene, CDR1 is SNHLY and CDR2 is FYNNEI. The CDR3 loop reads CTFSFIIERGINTEAFF. DNA for the CDR3: TGTACCTTCAGTTTTATAATAGAACGAGGTATAAACACTGAAGCTTTCTTT. Looking up the rest from reference TRBV2 and TRBJ1-1 gives the full variable domain: EPEVTQTPSHQVTQMGQEVILRCVPISNHLYFYWYRQILGQKVEFLVSFYNNEISEKSEIFDDQFSVERPDGSNFTLKIRSTKLEDSAMYFCTFSFIIERGINTEAFFGQGTRLTVV.

This chain connects TRBV6-1 to TRBJ1-1; D is perhaps TRBD1 (5 bases). The germline CDR1 and CDR2 sequences are MNHNS and SASEGT. The CDR3 covers 13 residues. V lost 7 bases and J 6 bases, leaving 15 bases between the germline ends. The CDR3 bases are TGTGCCAGCACCCAAAGGGGTGAACCTGAAGCTTTCTTT. Translated, it gives CASTQRGEPEAFF.

V is TRBV7-2 and J is TRBJ2-2; tentative D call: TRBD2 (6 bases). The CDR3 length is 16 residues. CDR1 is SGHTA and CDR2 is FQGNSA in the germline V gene. V was pared by 4 bases and J by 6 bases, with 18 bases between. The CDR3 loop is CASSSHRDWTPGELFF. CDR3 bases: TGTGCCAGCAGCTCCCACCGGGACTGGACTCCCGGGGAGCTGTTTTTT.

This clonotype was observed many times. J is TRBJ2-7 and V is TRBV29-1; no clear D. Germline V gene sequence: CDR1 SQVTM, CDR2 ANQGSEA. Trimming cost V 3 bases and J 1 base, with 10 bases left between them. The CDR3 totals 13 residues. This CDR3 reads CSVEPLDSYEQYF. CDR3 DNA: TGCAGCGTTGAGCCTCTTGATTCCTACGAGCAGTACTTC.

This clonotype was recorded a few times. The rearrangement uses TRBV6-5 and TRBJ2-7; 8 bases align to TRBD1. Germline V gene sequence: CDR1 MNHEY, CDR2 SVGAGI. Trimming at V came to 1 base and at J to 5 bases, leaving 7 bases not matched to a gene. The CDR3 length is 15 residues. CDR3 residues: CASSYYRGVSDEQYF. The CDR3 coding sequence is TGTGCCAGCAGTTACTACAGGGGGGTCAGCGACGAGCAGTACTTC.

This clonotype was counted a few times. The chain carries TRBV29-1 and TRBJ1-1; D is possibly TRBD1 (5 bases). Trimming stripped 4 bases from V and 3 bases from J, with 12 bases between. The CDR3 contains 13 residues. The germline V gene encodes CDR1 SQVTM and CDR2 ANQGSEA. CDR3 residues: CSVAGREDTEAFF. In nucleotides, the CDR3 is TGCAGCGTTGCGGGACGAGAGGACACTGAAGCTTTCTTT.

This clonotype was seen only a few times. The V gene is TRBV7-9, the J gene TRBJ2-1, with TRBD1 matching over 12 bases. This CDR3 spans 17 amino acids. Germline V gives CDR1 SEHNR, CDR2 FQNEAQ (reference sequence). V was pared by 4 bases and J by 2 bases, with 6 bases of the junction left unmatched. In DNA, the CDR3 is TGTGCCAGCAGCTCCGGGACAGGGGGCTTGGCCTACAATGAGCAGTTCTTC. Encoded protein: CASSSGTGGLAYNEQFF.

This chain uses TRBV28 with TRBJ2-1; the D gene is possibly TRBD2 (5 bases). This CDR3 has 13 residues. Per germline, CDR1 MDHEN and CDR2 SYDVKM. Trimming took 6 bases from V and 8 from J, leaving 14 bases between them. The CDR3 sequence: CASRPDWLDEQFF. DNA for the CDR3: TGTGCCAGCAGACCGGACTGGTTGGATGAGCAGTTCTTC.

This clonotype was observed many times. This rearrangement joins TRBV7-9 to TRBJ2-7, with D perhaps TRBD2 (5 bases). From germline, CDR1 is SEHNR and CDR2 FQNEAQ (reference sequence). The CDR3 runs 11 residues. The V end lost 10 bases, the J end lost 4 bases, and 11 bases lay between the germline ends. The CDR3 DNA follows: TGTGCCACCGGGGAACTATACGAGCAGTACTTC. It specifies CATGELYEQYF.

The V and J genes are TRBV7-9 and TRBJ2-2; possibly TRBD1 for D (6 bases). The germline gives CDR1 SEHNR, CDR2 FQNEAQ (reference sequence). V lost 5 bases to trimming and J lost 6 bases, with 13 bases between them. This CDR3 contains 14 residues. CDR3 bases: TGTGCCAGCAGCGAGAGCAGGGGCGCCGGGGAGCTGTTTTTT. Protein: CASSESRGAGELFF.

This clonotype was seen a handful of times. This rearrangement joins TRBV2 to TRBJ2-1; 8 bases are shared with TRBD2. With V trimmed by 3 bases and J by 3 bases, 4 bases remained unmatched. Germline V gene sequence: CDR1 SNHLY, CDR2 FYNNEI. The CDR3 is 15 residues long. CDR3 bases: TGTGCCAGCAGTGACCGGGGGGGGTTCTACAATGAGCAGTTCTTC. This encodes CASSDRGGFYNEQFF.

This clonotype appeared a few times. The rearrangement joins TRBV9 to TRBJ2-7; D is unresolved. The CDR3 is made up of 14 amino acids. From germline, CDR1 is SGDLS and CDR2 YYNGEE. V lost 0 bases and J lost 5, with 12 bases in between. CDR3 sequence reads: CASSVAQVTDEQYF. CDR3 DNA sequence: TGTGCCAGCAGCGTAGCCCAGGTTACAGACGAGCAGTACTTC.

The chain links TRBV10-2 to TRBJ1-1, with D tentatively TRBD1 (6 bases). This CDR3 is 14 amino acids long. CDR1 and CDR2 (germline): WSHSY, SAAADI. V was clipped by 3 bases and J by 11 bases, with 19 bases between them. CDR3 protein: CASSDEDEGEDAFF. Written as DNA, the CDR3 is TGCGCCAGCAGTGATGAGGATGAGGGGGAGGACGCTTTCTTT.

This clonotype was detected many times. This sequence joins TRBV7-6 and TRBJ2-7, with D possibly TRBD2 on 8 matching bases. Trimming shortened V by 2 bases and J by 3 bases, and 20 bases separated the two germline ends. The length of the CDR3 is 17 residues. Germline CDR1 reads SGHVS; CDR2 reads FNYEAQ. DNA of the CDR3: TGTGCCAGCAGCTTATATACGGGGGGGACAGCGAACTACGAGCAGTACTTC. Protein sequence: CASSLYTGGTANYEQYF.

For the CDR3, the DNA is TGTGCCAGCAGACAAAGGGGGGGTCATGAGCAGTTCTTC. It is translated as CASRQRGGHEQFF. The chain links TRBV7-9 to TRBJ2-1, with D tentatively TRBD2 (7 bases). The CDR3 covers 13 residues. Germline CDR1 SEHNR, CDR2 FQNEAQ (reference sequence). V shed 6 bases and J shed 8 bases, with 14 bases lying between them.

J is TRBJ2-5 and V is TRBV12-3 or TRBV12-4, with D hard to call. There are 13 residues in the CDR3. V dropped 3 bases and J dropped 4 bases, with 9 bases sitting between them. CDR3 DNA: TGTGCCAGCAGTTTTTTTAGTGGAGAGACCCAGTACTTC. It encodes CASSFFSGETQYF.

This clonotype was counted between two and nine times. The chain's CDR3 is CATLDSGTDTQYF. CDR3 in DNA: TGTGCCACCCTAGATTCCGGCACAGATACGCAGTATTTT. This chain joins TRBV6-2 or TRBV6-3 and TRBJ2-3; no firm D call. Germline CDR1 MNHEY, CDR2 SVGEGT. The length of the CDR3 is 13 residues. The ends were cut back, 10 bases at V and 1 base at J, with 12 bases in the middle.

This sequence joins TRBV4-1 and TRBJ2-1; TRBD2 is a possible D gene (6 bases). The V gene's germline CDR1 is MGHRA and CDR2 YSYEKL. The CDR3 is 18 amino acids. Trimming shortened V by 2 bases and J by 3 bases, and 20 bases separated the two germline ends. The CDR3, as DNA: TGCGCCAGCAGCCAATTGACCCAGGTTGTTAGCGGCTACAATGAGCAGTTCTTC. Translation: CASSQLTQVVSGYNEQFF.

The chain has TRBV7-9 and TRBJ2-5, with D unclear. CDR3 size: 16 residues. In germline, CDR1 is SEHNR, CDR2 FQNEAQ (reference sequence). Trimming shortened V by 5 bases and J by 3 bases, and 19 bases separated the two germline ends. The CDR3: CASSPVQKMAEETQYF. DNA for the CDR3: TGTGCCAGCAGCCCTGTCCAAAAGATGGCCGAAGAGACCCAGTACTTC.

The chain combines TRBV15 with TRBJ2-7; D is possibly TRBD1 (6 bases). This CDR3 comprises 14 residues. The germline gives CDR1 LNHNV, CDR2 YYDKDF (reference sequence). Trimming pared 1 base from V and 3 bases from J, leaving 10 bases between. The CDR3 nucleotides read TGTGCCACCAGCAGAGGGACAGACTACTACGAGCAGTACTTC. Translating gives CATSRGTDYYEQYF.

This clonotype was counted a few times. The chain recombines TRBV11-1 with TRBJ1-2; 7 bases fit TRBD1. With 3 bases clipped from V and 5 bases from J, the junction kept 9 bases outside the gene matches. The germline CDR1 and CDR2 sequences are SGHAT and FQDESV (reference sequence). The CDR3 has 15 residues. DNA for the CDR3: TGTGCCAGCAGCTTCGGGACAGCTAAACCTTATGGCTACACCTTC. This codes for CASSFGTAKPYGYTF.

This chain connects TRBV7-2 to TRBJ2-5; the match to TRBD2 covers 12 bases. CDR3 size: 16 residues. The trim removed 5 bases at V and 1 base at J, leaving 5 bases unmatched. Per germline, CDR1 SGHTA and CDR2 FQGNSA. The CDR3 DNA follows: TGTGCCAGCAGCCCAGGACTAGCGGGGTTCCAAGAGACCCAGTACTTC. Its translation is CASSPGLAGFQETQYF.

This clonotype was detected only a few times. The chain couples TRBV7-9 to TRBJ2-1, with TRBD1 identical over 8 bases. CDR3 length: 15 amino acids. Germline V gives CDR1 SEHNR, CDR2 FQNEAQ (reference sequence). V lost 4 bases to trimming and J lost 2 bases; unmatched junction nucleotides: 4. The chain's CDR3 is CASSSGQEPYNEQFF. CDR3 in DNA: TGTGCCAGCAGCTCGGGACAGGAGCCCTACAATGAGCAGTTCTTC. Supplemented by reference TRBV7-9 and TRBJ2-1, the full variable domain reads DTGVSQNPRHKITKRGQNVTFRCDPISEHNRLYWYRQTLGQGPEFLTYFQNEAQLEKSRLLSDRFSAERPKGSFSTLEIQRTEQGDSAMYLCASSSGQEPYNEQFFGPGTRLTVL.

This clonotype was observed a single time. The junction differs from germline at one of its ends, possibly a read error. The rearrangement links TRBV12-3 or TRBV12-4 to TRBJ2-2; 8 bases match TRBD1. The CDR3 consists of 14 residues. The CDR3 sequence is CASSWDRLPGVLFF. CDR3 DNA: TGTGCCAGCAGCTGGGACAGGCTACCCGGGGTGCTGTTTTTT.

This chain uses TRBV4-2 with TRBJ2-3; possible D gene TRBD2, 7 bases. The CDR3 spans 16 residues. Germline CDR1 reads LGHNA; CDR2 reads YNFKEQ. V lost 3 bases and J lost 1, with 14 bases in between. The CDR3 reads CASSHPVGGRTDTQYF. The CDR3 coding sequence is TGTGCCAGCAGCCATCCCGTCGGGGGGCGCACAGATACGCAGTATTTT.

The table lists this clonotype with many counts. This sequence joins TRBV28 and TRBJ2-7, with D tentatively TRBD2 (5 bases). The CDR3 length is 13 residues. Deletions cut 8 bases from V and 2 bases from J, with 13 bases between. Germline V CDR1 and CDR2: MDHEN, SYDVKM. The CDR3 DNA reads TGTGCCAGCGCGCCGGGATGGGCCTACGAGCAGTACTTC. It yields the protein CASAPGWAYEQYF.

This clonotype showed up just a few times. The chain carries TRBV29-1 and TRBJ2-1; 8 bases are shared with TRBD2. This CDR3 has 15 residues. V shed 1 base and J 0 bases; nucleotides not matched to a gene: 2. Germline V gene data show CDR1 as SQVTM and CDR2 as ANQGSEA. CDR3 DNA: TGCAGCGTTGAAGGTCGGGGGGGCTCCTACAATGAGCAGTTCTTC. Translation gives CSVEGRGGSYNEQFF.